The following is a T cell receptor (beta chain) sequence with its context. Its antigen is currently unknown. The sample belongs to a study of CD8+ T cells in alopecia areata. About the study: In an open-label trial, patients got 5 to 10 mg tofacitinib twice daily. Study-wide results and caveats: Sequencing of scalp tissue also captures the resident alphabeta T cells of normal skin. Alopecia totalis/universalis scalp especially showed more expanded CD8+ clones than normal scalp.

This CDR3 is built from 12 residues. Germline values: CDR1 MNHEY, CDR2 SVGAGI. V was clipped by 8 bases and J by 7 bases; unmatched bases: 7. Extraction and reverse transcription of RNA yielded cDNA as the sequencing template. Libraries were prepared by immunoSEQ multiplex PCR; TCRdb keeps only in-frame clonotypes and omits some of them. The sample records 90,000 to 150,000 clones, around two fifths being singletons. Sequencing was done on a sample of CD4+ T cells sorted from blood. The receptor was isolated from a human donor with alopecia areata. The V call is TRBV6-5, the J call TRBJ2-5, with 7 bases that match TRBD2. CDR3 sequence (DNA): TGTGCCAGCTCAAGGGAGGGTGGGACCCAGTACTTC. Translation gives CASSREGGTQYF.